These 26 T cell receptor beta chains originate from one sample sequenced in a study of CD8+CD57+ T cells in acquired aplastic anemia. Profiles of TCR beta VDJ and CDR3 were generated from a genomic DNA template. TCRdb re-derived calls from the reads in MiXCR, one entry per CDR3 protein. The sample lists over 150,000 distinct CDR3 sequences; 50% to 55% were seen once. The sequenced sample was sorted CD4+, CD8+, or CD8+CD57+ T cells (not recorded which) from PBMCs. The receptors were gathered from a human donor in good health, serving as a control.

This clonotype has a count of ten or more. V gene TRBV29-1 combines with J gene TRBJ2-7; D unresolved. Trimming removed 7 bases from V and 3 bases from J, with 16 bases in between. CDR1 and CDR2 from the germline V gene are SQVTM and ANQGSEA. This CDR3 contains 13 residues. The chain's CDR3 is CSARSVQGYEQYF. The CDR3 nucleotides are TGCAGCGCCCGGTCTGTGCAAGGCTACGAGCAGTACTTC.

This chain uses TRBV25-1 with TRBJ1-4; a weak D match, TRBD1 (6 bases). Germline V gene sequence: CDR1 MGHDK, CDR2 SYGVNS. The CDR3 contains 13 residues. In nucleotides, the CDR3 is TGTGCTAGTAGGGGGTTTACTAATGAAAAACTGTTTTTT. Its translation: CASRGFTNEKLFF. The variable domain in full, completed from reference TRBV25-1 and TRBJ1-4, reads EADIYQTPRYLVIGTGKKITLECSQTMGHDKMYWYQQDPGMELHLIHYSYGVNSTEKGDLSSESTVSRIRTEHFPLTLESARPSHTSQYLCASRGFTNEKLFFGSGTQLSVL.

A note on this clonotype: The junction and the germline gene differ at one end; a read error may be behind it. As DNA, the CDR3 is TGTGCCATCAGTGAGTCGATATTC. Residues: CAISESIF. The gene calls are TRBV10-3 and TRBJ2-6, with D unresolved. There are 8 residues in the CDR3. CDR1 is ENHRY, CDR2 SYGVKD, per germline.

The chain carries TRBV7-9 and TRBJ1-2, with a weak D call TRBD1 (5 bases). The germline V and J ends were trimmed by 5 bases and 6 bases, with 16 bases remaining between them. Germline V gene sequence: CDR1 SEHNR, CDR2 FQNEAQ (reference sequence). The length of the CDR3 is 14 residues. In nucleotides, the CDR3 is TGTGCCAGCAGCACTCCGGGACCCATCCATGGCTACACCTTC. This gives the protein CASSTPGPIHGYTF.

The chain employs TRBV9 and TRBJ2-7; the match to TRBD1 covers 7 bases. CDR3 length: 14 residues. Trimming cost V 5 bases and J 7 bases; bases outside gene matches: 12. Germline V lookup: CDR1 SGDLS, CDR2 YYNGEE. The DNA of the CDR3 is TGTGCCAGCAGGGACAGGTCCGCCTCGTTTGAGCAGTACTTC. It codes for CASRDRSASFEQYF.

This clonotype was picked up many times. The J gene is TRBJ2-7, the V gene TRBV2; D is perhaps TRBD1 (6 bases). Trimming stripped 8 bases from V and 3 bases from J, with 8 bases between. This CDR3 is built from 11 residues. CDR1 is SNHLY, CDR2 FYNNEI, per germline. Here the CDR3 DNA reads TGTGCCAGCGAAGGGGGCTACGAGCAGTACTTC. This sequence encodes CASEGGYEQYF.

The table lists this clonotype with a few counts. V and J are TRBV20-1 and TRBJ1-6, with TRBD1 identical over 7 bases. In germline, CDR1 is DFQATT, CDR2 SNEGSKA (reference sequence). CDR3 length equals 13 residues. The trim removed 4 bases at V and 7 bases at J, leaving 4 bases unmatched. CDR3 in DNA: TGCAGTGCTAACCAGGGGGGGAATTCACCCCTCCACTTT. Residues: CSANQGGNSPLHF.

This clonotype has a handful of counts. The rearrangement links TRBV20-1 to TRBJ2-7; 10 bases are shared with TRBD2. The V segment lost 6 bases and the J segment 1 base; nucleotides outside the gene matches: 6. The CDR3 covers 14 residues. Germline lookup yields CDR1 DFQATT and CDR2 SNEGSKA (reference sequence). CDR3 sequence reads: CSAPIAGGSYEQYF. The CDR3 coding sequence is TGCAGTGCCCCTATAGCGGGGGGATCCTACGAGCAGTACTTC.

Remarks on this clonotype: At one boundary the junction diverges from the germline segment, which might be a read error. The chain combines TRBV6-6 with TRBJ1-2; D is undetermined. The length of the CDR3 is 10 residues. Germline V gene data show CDR1 as MNHNY and CDR2 as SVGAGI (reference sequence). This CDR3 reads CASSYSWLNF. The CDR3 DNA reads as TGTGCCAGCAGTTACTCTTGGCTTAACTTC.

The gene calls are TRBV5-4 and TRBJ2-7; no firm D call. Trimming took 2 bases from V and 6 from J, leaving 9 bases between them. CDR1 SGHNT and CDR2 YYREEE come from the germline V gene (reference sequence). The CDR3 sequence is 12 residues long. The CDR3 DNA is TGTGCCAGCAGCTTCTTTGAGGCCGAGCAGTACTTC. Its translation is CASSFFEAEQYF.

The chain carries TRBV7-2 and TRBJ1-2, with TRBD1 identical over 7 bases. V trimming: 4 bases; J trimming: 8 bases; junction bases outside the gene matches: 10. The CDR3 spans 14 residues. Germline CDR1 is SGHTA and CDR2 is FQGNSA. CDR3 DNA: TGTGCCAGCAGCTCCAGCAGGGGGTTGTCGGGCTACACCTTC. Translation: CASSSSRGLSGYTF.

This clonotype was recorded many times. The J gene is TRBJ2-3, the V gene TRBV28; no clear D. This CDR3 is 13 amino acids long. The V end was cut by 6 bases, the J end by 1 base, with 8 bases between. From germline, CDR1 is MDHEN and CDR2 SYDVKM. The CDR3 DNA reads TGTGCCAGCAGGAGTCCTCGCACAGATACGCAGTATTTT. Translation gives CASRSPRTDTQYF.

The sample holds a few counts of this clonotype. Relative to the germline gene, one junction end is altered; a read error may explain this. The rearrangement joins TRBV9 to TRBJ2-2, with 13 bases aligning to TRBD2. CDR3 length equals 16 residues. The germline V gene has CDR1 SGDLS and CDR2 YYNGEE. In DNA, the CDR3 is TGTGCCAGCAGCCCCCGGACTAGCGGGGGCACCGGGGAGCTGCTTTTT. Its translation: CASSPRTSGGTGELLF.

The chain joins TRBV4-3 to TRBJ1-1; possible D gene TRBD1, 6 bases. With 0 bases removed from V and 7 bases from J, the gap between germline ends came to 15 bases. Germline CDR1 reads LGHNA; CDR2 reads YSLEER. The CDR3 consists of 15 residues. CDR3: CASSQDRQGTNEAFF. CDR3 DNA: TGCGCCAGCAGCCAAGATCGGCAGGGGACAAATGAAGCTTTCTTT.

This clonotype has only one observation. This clone may be a read error of a much larger clone one base away. The genes are TRBV11-3 and TRBJ2-7; possible D gene TRBD2, 5 bases. The CDR3 loop spans 15 amino acids. CDR1 and CDR2 (germline): SGHNT, YENEEA. The germline V and J ends were trimmed by 0 bases and 6 bases, with 15 bases remaining between them. As DNA, the CDR3 is TGTGCCAGCAGCTTAGACGGGGATCCTGGCTGCGAGCAGTACTTC. It translates to CASSLDGDPGCEQYF. The variable domain in full, with the rest retrieved from reference TRBV11-3 and TRBJ2-7, is EAGVVQSPRYKIIEKKQPVAFWCNPISGHNTLYWYLQNLGQGPELLIRYENEEAVDDSQLPKDRFSAERLKGVDSTLKIQPAELGDSAVYLCASSLDGDPGCEQYFGPGTRLTVT.

The gene calls are TRBV29-1 and TRBJ2-2; a weak D match, TRBD1 (6 bases). The CDR3 runs 14 residues. The V gene's germline CDR1 is SQVTM and CDR2 ANQGSEA. Trimming took off 7 bases at V and 2 bases at J, with 14 bases between the two ends. DNA for the CDR3: TGCAGCGCCACAGGGTTGGGCAACACCGGGGAGCTGTTTTTT. It yields the protein CSATGLGNTGELFF.

This clonotype has ten or more counts. The chain couples TRBV12-3 or TRBV12-4 to TRBJ2-1; 8 nucleotides line up with TRBD2. The ends lost 3 bases at V and 6 bases at J; junction bases unmatched: 1. The CDR3 has 13 amino acids. CDR3 amino acids: CASSFLAGNEQFF. The CDR3 coding sequence is TGTGCCAGCAGTTTCCTAGCGGGCAATGAGCAGTTCTTC.

This chain joins TRBV19 and TRBJ1-2, with 11 bases identical to TRBD1. Germline values: CDR1 LNHDA, CDR2 SQIVND (reference sequence). This CDR3 is built from 18 residues. After removal of 5 bases from V and 13 bases from J, the junction contained 24 bases not matched to a gene. The CDR3: CASSANRDRGYIGYGCTF. CDR3 in DNA: TGTGCCAGTAGTGCAAACCGGGACAGGGGGTATATCGGCTATGGTTGCACCTTC.

The rearrangement uses TRBV15 and TRBJ1-2; D perhaps matches TRBD1 (5 bases). Germline-derived CDR1 and CDR2 are LNHNV and YYDKDF (reference sequence). CDR3 length equals 15 residues. Deletions cut 5 bases from V and 8 bases from J, with 21 bases between. The CDR3 sequence is CATSHLVGGIGGYTF. CDR3 sequence (DNA): TGTGCCACCAGCCACCTGGTTGGGGGGATAGGGGGCTACACCTTC.

The chain uses TRBV7-2 and TRBJ2-5; 7 bases are a match to TRBD1. The V gene's germline CDR1 is SGHTA and CDR2 FQGNSA. The V gene end was trimmed by 5 bases and the J gene end by 1 base; junction bases not matched to a gene: 7. This CDR3 comprises 15 residues. The CDR3, as DNA: TGTGCCAGCAGCGGGAGACAGGGAGTCCAAGAGACCCAGTACTTC. Translation: CASSGRQGVQETQYF.

This clonotype was recorded a few times. The gene calls are TRBV19 and TRBJ2-1; D not resolved. Germline-derived CDR1 and CDR2 are LNHDA and SQIVND (reference sequence). V was clipped by 3 bases and J by 0 bases, with 9 bases between them. This CDR3 has 15 residues. For the CDR3, the DNA is TGTGCCAGTAGTATTATGGGATTCTCCTACAATGAGCAGTTCTTC. Encoded protein: CASSIMGFSYNEQFF.

The chain has TRBV19 and TRBJ1-2; D remains ambiguous. CDR1 is LNHDA, CDR2 SQIVND, per germline (reference sequence). The CDR3 has 15 amino acids. Trimming stripped 6 bases from V and 0 bases from J, with 14 bases between. In DNA form, the CDR3 reads TGTGCCAGTAGCACCGACGGAAAAGCTAACTATGGCTACACCTTC. Protein sequence: CASSTDGKANYGYTF. Full variable domain (missing parts from reference TRBV19 and TRBJ1-2): DGGITQSPKYLFRKEGQNVTLSCEQNLNHDAMYWYRQDPGQGLRLIYYSQIVNDFQKGDIAEGYSVSREKKESFPLTVTSAQKNPTAFYLCASSTDGKANYGYTFGSGTRLTVV.

The DNA of the CDR3 is TGTGCCACCGGACCCGGTCGGAAGGGAGGCTACACCTTC. Translation: CATGPGRKGGYTF. The rearrangement links TRBV24-1 to TRBJ1-2, with no clear D. Trimming shortened V by 9 bases and J by 8 bases, and 18 bases separated the two germline ends. Germline loops: CDR1 KGHDR, CDR2 SFDVKD. This CDR3 contains 13 residues.

This chain uses TRBV5-6 with TRBJ2-1, with D perhaps TRBD1 or TRBD2 (5 bases each). Trimming took 1 base from V and 5 from J, leaving 13 bases between them. Germline V lookup: CDR1 SGHDT, CDR2 YYEEEE. The CDR3 spans 15 residues. The CDR3: CASSLWGSGNNEQFF. The DNA for the CDR3 is TGTGCCAGCAGCTTGTGGGGGTCGGGTAACAATGAGCAGTTCTTC.

This clonotype was picked up many times. This chain links TRBV7-8 with TRBJ1-5; D is perhaps TRBD1 (6 bases). The CDR3 consists of 14 residues. Germline CDR1 reads SGHVS; CDR2 reads FQNEAQ. Trimming cost V 3 bases and J 4 bases, with 10 bases left between them. CDR3 protein: CASSFGQGNQPQHF. The DNA for the CDR3 is TGTGCCAGCAGCTTTGGGCAGGGGAATCAGCCCCAGCATTTT.

In its sample, this clonotype was seen many times. This chain joins TRBV4-1 and TRBJ1-2; TRBD1 is a possible D gene (5 bases). Germline V gene sequence: CDR1 MGHRA, CDR2 YSYEKL. V lost 4 bases and J lost 7, with 10 bases in between. CDR3 size: 12 residues. CDR3 region: CASSPWGGGYTF. The CDR3 DNA sequence: TGCGCCAGCAGCCCGTGGGGGGGTGGCTACACCTTC.